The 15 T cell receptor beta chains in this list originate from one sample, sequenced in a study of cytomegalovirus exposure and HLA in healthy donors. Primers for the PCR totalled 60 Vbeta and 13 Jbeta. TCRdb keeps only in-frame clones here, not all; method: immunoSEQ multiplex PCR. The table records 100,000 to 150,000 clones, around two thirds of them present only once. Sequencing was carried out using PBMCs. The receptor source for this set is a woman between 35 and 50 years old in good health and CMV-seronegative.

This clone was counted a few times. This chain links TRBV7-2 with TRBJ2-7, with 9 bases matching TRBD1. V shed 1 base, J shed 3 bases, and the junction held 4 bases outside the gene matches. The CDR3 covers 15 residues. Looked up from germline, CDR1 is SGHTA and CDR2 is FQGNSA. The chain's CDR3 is CASSLGTGANYEQYF. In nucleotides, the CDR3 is TGTGCCAGCAGCTTAGGGACAGGGGCGAACTACGAGCAGTACTTC.

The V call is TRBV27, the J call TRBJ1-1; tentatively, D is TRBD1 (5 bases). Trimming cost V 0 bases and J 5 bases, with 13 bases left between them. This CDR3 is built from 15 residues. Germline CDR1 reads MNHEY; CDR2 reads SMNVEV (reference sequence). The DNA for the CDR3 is TGTGCCAGCAGTTTATCTCGGGGGGTAAAGACTGAAGCTTTCTTT. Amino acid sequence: CASSLSRGVKTEAFF.

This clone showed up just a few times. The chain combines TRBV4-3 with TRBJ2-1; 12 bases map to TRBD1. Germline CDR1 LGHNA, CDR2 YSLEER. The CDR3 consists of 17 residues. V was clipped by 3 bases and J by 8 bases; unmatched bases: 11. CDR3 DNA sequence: TGCGCCAGCAGCCAGGGACTGGGACAGGGGGCTGGGTATGAGCAGTTCTTC. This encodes CASSQGLGQGAGYEQFF.

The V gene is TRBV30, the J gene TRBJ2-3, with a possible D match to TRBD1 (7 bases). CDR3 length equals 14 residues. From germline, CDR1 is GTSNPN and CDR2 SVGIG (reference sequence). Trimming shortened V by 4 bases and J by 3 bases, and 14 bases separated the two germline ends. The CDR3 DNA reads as TGTGCCTGGACCCGGAGGGGGCAAACAGATACGCAGTATTTT. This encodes CAWTRRGQTDTQYF.

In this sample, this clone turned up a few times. CDR3 bases: TGCGCCAGCAGCTGGGAACAGGGTTACGAGCAGTACTTC. Residues: CASSWEQGYEQYF. This chain joins TRBV5-1 and TRBJ2-7; tentatively, D is TRBD1 (6 bases). Trimming pared 3 bases from V and 4 bases from J, leaving 11 bases between. CDR1 and CDR2 (germline): SGHRS, YFSETQ. The CDR3 covers 13 residues.

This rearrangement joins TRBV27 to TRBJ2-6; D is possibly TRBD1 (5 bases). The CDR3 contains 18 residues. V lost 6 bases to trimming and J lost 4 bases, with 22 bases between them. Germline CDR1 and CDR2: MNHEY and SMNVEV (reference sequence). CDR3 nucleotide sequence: TGTGCCAGCAGCCAGACCTCGGGTCTCAAGGGGGGGGCCAACGTCCTGACTTTC. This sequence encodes CASSQTSGLKGGANVLTF.

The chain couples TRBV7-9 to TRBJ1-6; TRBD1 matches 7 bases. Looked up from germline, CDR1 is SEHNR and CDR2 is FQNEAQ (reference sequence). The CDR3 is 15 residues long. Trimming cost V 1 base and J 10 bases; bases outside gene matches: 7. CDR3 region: CASSLGDRVGSPLHF. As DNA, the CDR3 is TGTGCCAGCAGCTTAGGTGACAGGGTTGGATCACCCCTCCACTTT.

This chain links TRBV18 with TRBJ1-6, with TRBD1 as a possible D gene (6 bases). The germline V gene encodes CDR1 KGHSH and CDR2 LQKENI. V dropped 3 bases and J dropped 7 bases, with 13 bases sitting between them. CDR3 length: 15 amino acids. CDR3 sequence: CASSPTTQGNSPLHF. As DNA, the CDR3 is TGTGCCAGCTCACCTACCACACAGGGCAATTCACCCCTCCACTTT.

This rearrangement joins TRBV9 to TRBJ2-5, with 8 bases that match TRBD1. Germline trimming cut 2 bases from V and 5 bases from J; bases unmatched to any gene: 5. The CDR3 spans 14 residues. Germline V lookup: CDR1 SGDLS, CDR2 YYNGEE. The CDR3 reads CASSVGQGLETQYF. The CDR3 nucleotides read TGTGCCAGCAGCGTTGGACAGGGACTGGAGACCCAGTACTTC.

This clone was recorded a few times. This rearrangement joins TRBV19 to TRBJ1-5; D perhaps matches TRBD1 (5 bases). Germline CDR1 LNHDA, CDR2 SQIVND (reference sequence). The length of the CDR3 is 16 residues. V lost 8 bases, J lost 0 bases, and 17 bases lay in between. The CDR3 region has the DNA TGTGCCAGTGATGTGGGGCTGGGACTTAGCAATCAGCCCCAGCATTTT. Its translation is CASDVGLGLSNQPQHF. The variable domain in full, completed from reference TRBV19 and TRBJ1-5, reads DGGITQSPKYLFRKEGQNVTLSCEQNLNHDAMYWYRQDPGQGLRLIYYSQIVNDFQKGDIAEGYSVSREKKESFPLTVTSAQKNPTAFYLCASDVGLGLSNQPQHFGDGTRLSIL.

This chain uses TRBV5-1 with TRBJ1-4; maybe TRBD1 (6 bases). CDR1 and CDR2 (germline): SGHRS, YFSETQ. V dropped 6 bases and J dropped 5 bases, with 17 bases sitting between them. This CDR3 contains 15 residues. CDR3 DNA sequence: TGCGCCAGCAAAGAGTGGGGGCCCGGGAATGAAAAACTGTTTTTT. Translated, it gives CASKEWGPGNEKLFF.

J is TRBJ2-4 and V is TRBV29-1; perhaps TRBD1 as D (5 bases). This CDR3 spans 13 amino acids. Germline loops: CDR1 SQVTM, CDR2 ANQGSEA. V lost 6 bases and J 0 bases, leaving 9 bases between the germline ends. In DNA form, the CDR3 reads TGCAGCGTGGCAGGGATAGCCAAAAACATTCAGTACTTC. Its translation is CSVAGIAKNIQYF.

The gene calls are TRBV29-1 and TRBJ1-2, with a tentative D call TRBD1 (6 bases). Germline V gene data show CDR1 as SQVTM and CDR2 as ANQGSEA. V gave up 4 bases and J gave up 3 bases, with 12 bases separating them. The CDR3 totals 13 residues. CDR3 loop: CSVAGTRDYGYTF. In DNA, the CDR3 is TGCAGCGTTGCTGGGACAAGGGACTATGGCTACACCTTC.

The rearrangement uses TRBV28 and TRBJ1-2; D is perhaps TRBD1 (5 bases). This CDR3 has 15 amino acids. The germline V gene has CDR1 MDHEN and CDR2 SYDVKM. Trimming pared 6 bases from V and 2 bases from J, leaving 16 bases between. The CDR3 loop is CASSQADRGNYGYTF. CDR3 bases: TGTGCCAGCAGCCAAGCGGACCGGGGGAACTATGGCTACACCTTC.

The CDR3 DNA reads TGTGCCAGCAGTTACGGACGGGGGAACACTGAAGCTTTCTTT. It yields the protein CASSYGRGNTEAFF. This chain uses TRBV6-5 with TRBJ1-1; D is undetermined. Germline-derived CDR1 and CDR2 are MNHEY and SVGAGI. V lost 2 bases and J lost 1, with 8 bases in between. This CDR3 contains 14 residues.